This TCR beta chain was sequenced in a study of cytomegalovirus exposure and HLA in healthy donors. PCR was performed using 60 Vbeta and 13 Jbeta primers. Sequencing was performed with immunoSEQ multiplex PCR; in TCRdb, only in-frame clones are kept and a portion is missing. The table has about 190,000 clones, 75% to 85% seen once; the top ten hold roughly 14%. In its sample, this clone was seen once. Material for sequencing was PBMCs. This clonotype was sampled from a young woman in good health and CMV-seropositive.

CDR3: CASVRQGNTGELFF. The CDR3 DNA follows: TGTGCCAGCGTTCGACAGGGAAACACCGGGGAGCTGTTTTTT. The chain couples TRBV19 to TRBJ2-2; 7 nucleotides match TRBD1. The V and J ends lost 9 bases and 2 bases, in that order; junction bases with no gene match: 6. Per germline, CDR1 LNHDA and CDR2 SQIVND (reference sequence). The CDR3 consists of 14 residues. The variable domain in full, completed from reference TRBV19 and TRBJ2-2, reads DGGITQSPKYLFRKEGQNVTLSCEQNLNHDAMYWYRQDPGQGLRLIYYSQIVNDFQKGDIAEGYSVSREKKESFPLTVTSAQKNPTAFYLCASVRQGNTGELFFGEGSRLTVL.